The entry below describes one T cell receptor (beta chain). This sample stems from a study of T cell changes during pregnancy in multiple sclerosis. The repertoire was sequenced with immunoSEQ multiplex PCR; TCRdb's copy has only in-frame clones and lacks some. The top ten hold about 2.6% of the sample, which has about 92,000 clones, approximately 92% seen once. Trimming left V 3 bases short and J 0 bases short, with 9 bases between. CDR3 length: 15 amino acids. The germline CDR1 and CDR2 sequences are MDHEN and SYDVKM. This chain connects TRBV28 to TRBJ2-1; D is unresolved. This TCR was sampled from a female donor with multiple sclerosis, enrolled in a pregnancy study. The sequencing used peripheral blood, collected in the first trimester of pregnancy. As DNA, the CDR3 is TGTGCCAGCAGTTTGGCTGACTTCTCCTACAATGAGCAGTTCTTC. This encodes CASSLADFSYNEQFF.